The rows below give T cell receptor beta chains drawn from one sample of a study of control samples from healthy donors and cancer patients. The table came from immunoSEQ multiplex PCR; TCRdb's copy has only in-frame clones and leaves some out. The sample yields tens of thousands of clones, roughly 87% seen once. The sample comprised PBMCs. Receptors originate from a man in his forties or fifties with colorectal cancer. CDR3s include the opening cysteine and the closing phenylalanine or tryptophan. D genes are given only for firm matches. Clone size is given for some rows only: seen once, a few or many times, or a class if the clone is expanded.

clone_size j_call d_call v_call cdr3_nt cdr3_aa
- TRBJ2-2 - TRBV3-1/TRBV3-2 TGTGCCAGAAGCCATAATACCGGGGAGCTGTTTTTT CARSHNTGELFF
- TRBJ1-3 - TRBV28 TGTGCCAGCAGACGGATGCGGGACATATATTTT CASRRMRDIYF
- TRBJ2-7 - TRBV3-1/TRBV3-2 TGTGCCAGCAGCCAAGATTCACCCTACGAGCAGTACTTC CASSQDSPYEQYF
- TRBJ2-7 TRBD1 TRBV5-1 TGCGCCAGCAGCTTTACCGGGACAGCGCCCGACGAGCAGTACTTC CASSFTGTAPDEQYF
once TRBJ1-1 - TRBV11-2 TGTGCCAGCAGCTTAAACACTGTTGAAGCTTTCTTT CASSLNTVEAFF
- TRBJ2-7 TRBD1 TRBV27 TGTGCCAGCAGTTTCACCGGGACAGGGGGTTACGAGCAGTACTTC CASSFTGTGGYEQYF
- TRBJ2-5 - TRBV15 TGTGCCACCAGCAGAGGAGGGGGTCAAGAGACCCAGTACTTC CATSRGGGQETQYF
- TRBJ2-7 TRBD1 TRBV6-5 TGTGCCAGCAGTCCCGGGACAGCAACCTACGAGCAGTACTTC CASSPGTATYEQYF
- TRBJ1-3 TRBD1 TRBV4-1 TGCGCCAGCAGCCAAGACGGGACAGGGTGGAACACCATATATTTT CASSQDGTGWNTIYF
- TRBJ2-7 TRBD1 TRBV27 TGTGCCAGCAGACTTACCGGGACAGGGGTTTCCGAGCAGTACTTC CASRLTGTGVSEQYF
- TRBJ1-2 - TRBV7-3 TGTGCCAGCAGCCACGGGACGGAGAACTATGGCTACACCTTC CASSHGTENYGYTF
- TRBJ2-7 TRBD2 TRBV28 TGTGCCAGCAGTTCAGCGGGATTCGACGAGCAGTACTTC CASSSAGFDEQYF
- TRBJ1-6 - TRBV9 TGTGCCAGCAGCGTAGCTTTGGCAGGGGAGTCACCCCTCCACTTT CASSVALAGESPLHF
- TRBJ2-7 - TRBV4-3 TGCGCCAGCAGCCTCCGGGACACTCCGTCCTACGAGCAGTACTTC CASSLRDTPSYEQYF
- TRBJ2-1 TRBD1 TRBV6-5 TGTGCCAGCAGTAAGACAGGGGGCCCCTACAATGAGCAGTTCTTC CASSKTGGPYNEQFF
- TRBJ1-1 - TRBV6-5 TGTGCCAGCAGTTACGACAGGCCGGGGGAAGCTTTCTTT CASSYDRPGEAFF
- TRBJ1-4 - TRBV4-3 TGCGCCAGCAGCCAATTTTTATATAAGGGGACTAATGAAAAACTGTTTTTT CASSQFLYKGTNEKLFF
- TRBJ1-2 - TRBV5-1 TGCGCCAGCAGCTTGGGCCAATTCTATGGCTACACCTTC CASSLGQFYGYTF
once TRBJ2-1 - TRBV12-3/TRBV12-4 TGTGCCAGCAGTTTTTACTCAGATGAGCAGTTCTTC CASSFYSDEQFF
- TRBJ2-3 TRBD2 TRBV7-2 TGTGCCAGCAGCTCAATGAGCGGGAGGGTGAGAGATACGCAGTATTTT CASSSMSGRVRDTQYF
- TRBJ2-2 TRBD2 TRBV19 TGTGCCAGTAGTATAGGGACTAGCGGGGGCACCGGGGAGCTGTTTTTT CASSIGTSGGTGELFF
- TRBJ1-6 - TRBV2 TGTGCCAGCAGTGATCACAGGGCATATGGGGGTAATTCACCCCTCCACTTT CASSDHRAYGGNSPLHF
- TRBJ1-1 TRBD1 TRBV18 TGTGCCAGCTCCTCGGGCGGGACAGGTTTTATGCAGCGTCGGAACACTGAAGCTTTCTTT CASSSGGTGFMQRRNTEAFF
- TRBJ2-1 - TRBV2 TGTGCCAGCAGGGTAGGGCCCCACAATGAGCAGTTCTTC CASRVGPHNEQFF
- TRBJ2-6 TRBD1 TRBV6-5 TGTGCCAGGGGGACAGGAGACTCTGGGGCCAACGTCCTGACTTTC CARGTGDSGANVLTF
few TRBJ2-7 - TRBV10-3 TGTGCCATCAGCCAGGCCGGGTACGAGCAGTACTTC CAISQAGYEQYF
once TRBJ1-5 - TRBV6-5 TGTGCCAGCAGTTTAGGGGGGGGCAATCAGCCCCAGCATTTT CASSLGGGNQPQHF
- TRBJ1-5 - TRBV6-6 TGTGCCAGCAGTTACTCGGCGGTAAATCAGCCCCAGCATTTT CASSYSAVNQPQHF
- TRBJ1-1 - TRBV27 TGTGCCAGCAGTCCCGGGGCTTTAACTGAAGCTTTCTTT CASSPGALTEAFF
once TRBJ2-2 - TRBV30 TGTGCCTCCCTTCGGGGAATCAACACCGGGGAGCTGTTTTTT CASLRGINTGELFF
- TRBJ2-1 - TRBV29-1 TGCAGCGTCAGACCCGGTTTGGAGCAGTTCTTC CSVRPGLEQFF
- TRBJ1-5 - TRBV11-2 TGTGCCAGCAGCTTAGATTTCAGGCAGGGAAGCAATCAGCCCCAGCATTTT CASSLDFRQGSNQPQHF
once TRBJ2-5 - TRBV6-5 TGTGCCAGCAGTTACTCGGTGGGGCAGTCACGGACCCAGTACTTC CASSYSVGQSRTQYF
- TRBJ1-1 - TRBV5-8 TGTGCCAGCAGCTTGGAACTTGGAGACGCTGAAGCTTTCTTT CASSLELGDAEAFF
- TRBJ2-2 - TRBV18 TGTGCCAGCTCACCTTATCTGACAGAGAACACCGGGGAGCTGTTTTTT CASSPYLTENTGELFF
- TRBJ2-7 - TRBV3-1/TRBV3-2 TGTGCCAGCAGCCTTCTCTCAAGCTCCTACGAGCAGTACTTC CASSLLSSSYEQYF
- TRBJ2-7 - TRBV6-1 TGTGCCAGCAGTGAACAGGCCTACGAGCAGTACTTC CASSEQAYEQYF
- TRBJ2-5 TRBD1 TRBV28 TGTGCCAGCAGTTTATTCCTGGGACAGCAAGAGACCCAGTACTTC CASSLFLGQQETQYF
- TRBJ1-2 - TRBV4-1 TGCGCCAGCAGCCAGCGCGCGGGGACACCGTATGGCTACACCTTC CASSQRAGTPYGYTF
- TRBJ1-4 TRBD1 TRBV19 TGTGCCAGTAGTACTATACAGGGGTTTCGAGAAAAACTGTTTTTT CASSTIQGFREKLFF
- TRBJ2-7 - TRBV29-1 TGCAGCGTTGCCGGGACCGCACTATACGAGCAGTACTTC CSVAGTALYEQYF
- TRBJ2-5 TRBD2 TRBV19 TGTGCCAGTTCCCCGGGACTAGCGGGAGAAGAGACCCAGTACTTC CASSPGLAGEETQYF
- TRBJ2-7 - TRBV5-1 TGCGCCAGCAGCTTGGGGACTTCTAGGGCGTACGAGCAGTACTTC CASSLGTSRAYEQYF
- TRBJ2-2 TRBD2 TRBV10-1 TGCGCCAGCAGTGAGGGGCGGGAGGGCCGTAGTACCGGGGAGCTGTTTTTT CASSEGREGRSTGELFF
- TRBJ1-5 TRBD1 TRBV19 TGTGCCAGTAGTAGAGACAGGGGGCGCGGGAAAAGATATCAGCCCCAGCATTTT CASSRDRGRGKRYQPQHF
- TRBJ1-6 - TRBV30 TGTGCCTGGAGTGTATATGGGAATTCACCCCTCCACTTT CAWSVYGNSPLHF
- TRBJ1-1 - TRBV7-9 TGTGCCAGCAGCTTAACGGGACGGCGGGGCGCTGAAGCTTTCTTT CASSLTGRRGAEAFF
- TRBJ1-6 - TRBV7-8 TGTGCCAGCAGCTGGGGACGGGTTTCACCCCTCCACTTT CASSWGRVSPLHF
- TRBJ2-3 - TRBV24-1 TGTGCCACCAGTGACCTTGACAGCACAGATACGCAGTATTTT CATSDLDSTDTQYF
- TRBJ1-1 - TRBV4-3 TGCGCCAGCAGCCAAGATGAAGGGGTGAACACTGAAGCTTTCTTT CASSQDEGVNTEAFF
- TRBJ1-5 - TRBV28 TGTGCCAGCAGTTTGAGACGGTTTAGCAATCAGCCCCAGCATTTT CASSLRRFSNQPQHF